Below, 31 T cell receptor beta chains from the same sample are listed, as sequenced in a study of T cells in localized non-small cell lung cancer. Data came from immunoSEQ multiplex PCR; TCRdb stores just in-frame clones and leaves some out. The sample yields around 91,000 clones, approximately 90% seen once. Sequencing was performed on peripheral blood, taken before any cancer treatment. The receptors shown here come from a man between 40 and 75 years old with stage I squamous cell lung carcinoma.

J is TRBJ2-3 and V is TRBV7-2, with a tentative D call TRBD1 (8 bases). This CDR3 is built from 17 residues. Germline CDR1 SGHTA, CDR2 FQGNSA. Trimming pared 5 bases from V and 0 bases from J, leaving 18 bases between. The CDR3 is CASSPRGGQASTDTQYF. CDR3 nucleotides: TGTGCCAGCAGCCCTAGGGGGGGACAGGCTAGCACAGATACGCAGTATTTT.

This rearrangement joins TRBV2 to TRBJ2-7; D possibly matches TRBD1 or TRBD2 (5 bases each). V was pared by 4 bases and J by 7 bases, with 17 bases between. This CDR3 has 14 residues. Germline V gives CDR1 SNHLY, CDR2 FYNNEI. The CDR3 DNA reads as TGTGCCAGCAGTGGTCTAGGGGACGCTGGGGAGCAGTACTTC. Amino acid sequence: CASSGLGDAGEQYF.

The J gene is TRBJ2-4, the V gene TRBV2, with a possible D match to TRBD1 (5 bases). This CDR3 comprises 14 residues. V gave up 6 bases and J gave up 2 bases, with 11 bases separating them. Germline CDR1 SNHLY, CDR2 FYNNEI. The CDR3 reads CASRNDRTKNIQYF. CDR3 coding DNA: TGTGCCAGCAGGAACGACAGAACCAAAAACATTCAGTACTTC.

The V and J genes are TRBV10-2 and TRBJ2-7; D might be TRBD2 (7 bases). Trimming took off 8 bases at V and 5 bases at J, with 13 bases between the two ends. The CDR3 runs to 12 residues. Germline CDR1 WSHSY, CDR2 SAAADI. The CDR3 nucleotides read TGCGCCAGCCAAGGGGGGGCGAACGAGCAGTACTTC. Translation: CASQGGANEQYF.

The rearrangement links TRBV6-5 to TRBJ1-1; D is perhaps TRBD1 (5 bases). Germline V gene data show CDR1 as MNHEY and CDR2 as SVGAGI. The length of the CDR3 is 12 residues. Trimming took 6 bases from V and 3 from J, leaving 8 bases between them. The CDR3 protein is CASRRGDTEAFF. CDR3 coding DNA: TGTGCCAGCAGACGGGGGGACACTGAAGCTTTCTTT.

The gene calls are TRBV6-6 and TRBJ2-7, with 9 positions matching TRBD2. The CDR3 sequence is 13 residues long. V was pared by 2 bases and J by 6 bases, with 2 bases of the junction left unmatched. In germline, CDR1 is MNHNY, CDR2 SVGAGI (reference sequence). The CDR3 sequence: CASSYGTSPEQYF. The CDR3 coding sequence is TGTGCCAGCAGTTACGGGACTAGCCCCGAGCAGTACTTC.

Here the CDR3 DNA reads TGTGCCAGTAGTATCAGCTACCAGAGCCATGAGCAGTTCTTC. Translated, it gives CASSISYQSHEQFF. The rearrangement uses TRBV19 and TRBJ2-1; D remains unclear. V lost 3 bases and J 8 bases, leaving 14 bases between the germline ends. From germline, CDR1 is LNHDA and CDR2 SQIVND (reference sequence). This CDR3 spans 14 amino acids.

This chain joins TRBV5-1 and TRBJ2-1, with 9 bases aligning to TRBD2. The germline V gene encodes CDR1 SGHRS and CDR2 YFSETQ. The CDR3 loop spans 17 amino acids. The trim removed 4 bases at V and 2 bases at J, leaving 10 bases unmatched. The CDR3 protein is CASSPWLRGGPYNEQFF. Here the CDR3 DNA reads TGCGCCAGCAGCCCCTGGTTGCGGGGGGGCCCCTACAATGAGCAGTTCTTC.

The chain couples TRBV2 to TRBJ1-1; D is possibly TRBD1 (5 bases). V was clipped by 1 base and J by 4 bases, with 10 bases between them. The CDR3 has 14 residues. The germline gives CDR1 SNHLY, CDR2 FYNNEI. CDR3 sequence reads: CASSEESRATEAFF. CDR3 in DNA: TGTGCCAGCAGTGAAGAATCCAGGGCCACTGAAGCTTTCTTT.

This chain links TRBV18 with TRBJ1-1, with TRBD1 as a possible D gene (6 bases). CDR1 is KGHSH and CDR2 is LQKENI in the germline V gene. The CDR3 has 16 residues. The ends were cut back, 3 bases at V and 4 bases at J, with 18 bases in the middle. The CDR3 coding sequence is TGTGCCAGCTCACCGCGACTAGACAGGCCCCCCACTGAAGCTTTCTTT. Its protein product is CASSPRLDRPPTEAFF.

V and J are TRBV2 and TRBJ1-3; 7 nucleotides agree with TRBD1. This CDR3 has 16 amino acids. Per germline, CDR1 SNHLY and CDR2 FYNNEI. J was trimmed by 4 bases and V by 6 bases; bases with no gene match: 12. The CDR3 coding sequence is TGTGCCAGCAGCAGCAGCAGGGGGAGTGTGGGAAACACCATATATTTT. This codes for CASSSSRGSVGNTIYF.

The rearrangement joins TRBV6-6 to TRBJ1-3; D gene uncertain. The germline CDR1 and CDR2 sequences are MNHNY and SVGAGI (reference sequence). The CDR3 contains 12 residues. Deletions cut 2 bases from V and 5 bases from J, with 4 bases between. The chain's CDR3 is CASSYPRNTIYF. The DNA for the CDR3 is TGTGCCAGCAGTTACCCCAGAAACACCATATATTTT.

V and J are TRBV2 and TRBJ1-1; tentatively, D is TRBD1 (5 bases). This CDR3 has 15 residues. Germline lookup yields CDR1 SNHLY and CDR2 FYNNEI. Trimming took 3 bases from V and 4 from J, leaving 15 bases between them. The CDR3: CASSESRGWGTEAFF. DNA for the CDR3: TGTGCCAGCAGTGAGAGTCGGGGGTGGGGCACTGAAGCTTTCTTT.

The chain employs TRBV7-2 and TRBJ2-1; D is possibly TRBD2 (5 bases). This CDR3 spans 14 amino acids. Trimming pared 0 bases from V and 7 bases from J, leaving 10 bases between. Germline values: CDR1 SGHTA, CDR2 FQGNSA. CDR3 loop: CASSLARVGNEQFF. The CDR3 nucleotides read TGTGCCAGCAGCTTAGCGAGGGTGGGGAATGAGCAGTTCTTC.

V and J are TRBV16 and TRBJ1-1; D gene uncertain. Germline CDR1 is KGHSY and CDR2 is FQNENV. The CDR3 runs 13 residues. The ends were cut back, 5 bases at V and 1 base at J, with 8 bases in the middle. Here the CDR3 reads CASSLRGNTEAFF. CDR3 sequence (DNA): TGTGCCAGCAGCTTACGGGGGAACACTGAAGCTTTCTTT.

The rearrangement joins TRBV5-1 to TRBJ2-1, with D possibly being TRBD2 (5 bases). Trimming took 2 bases from V and 10 from J, leaving 10 bases between them. The CDR3 runs 12 residues. Per germline, CDR1 SGHRS and CDR2 YFSETQ. The CDR3 DNA follows: TGCGCCAGCAGCTTCCCGAGGGAAGAGCAGTTCTTC. This sequence encodes CASSFPREEQFF.

The chain couples TRBV5-6 to TRBJ1-1; unclear D gene. CDR3 length: 15 amino acids. CDR1 is SGHDT and CDR2 is YYEEEE in the germline V gene. V lost 2 bases and J lost 1, with 12 bases in between. CDR3 region: CASSLTGRSNTEAFF. The CDR3 DNA follows: TGTGCCAGCAGCTTAACTGGCAGGTCGAACACTGAAGCTTTCTTT.

This clone was seen a few times. The rearrangement links TRBV19 to TRBJ1-2; D ambiguous. Deletions cut 10 bases from V and 5 bases from J, with 11 bases between. This CDR3 has 11 amino acids. Per the germline V gene, CDR1 is LNHDA and CDR2 is SQIVND (reference sequence). This chain's CDR3 is CATIQAYGYTF. The CDR3 nucleotides read TGTGCCACCATACAAGCATATGGCTACACCTTC. Full variable domain (remainder filled in from reference TRBV19 and TRBJ1-2): DGGITQSPKYLFRKEGQNVTLSCEQNLNHDAMYWYRQDPGQGLRLIYYSQIVNDFQKGDIAEGYSVSREKKESFPLTVTSAQKNPTAFYLCATIQAYGYTFGSGTRLTVV.

There are a few counts of this clone. The chain combines TRBV11-2 with TRBJ1-4, with D maybe TRBD1 (5 bases). This CDR3 has 14 amino acids. The V gene lost 5 bases and the J gene lost 4 bases, with 11 bases spanning the gap. Germline V gives CDR1 SGHAT, CDR2 FQNNGV. CDR3 sequence: CASSPAGGNEKLFF. The CDR3 DNA sequence: TGTGCCAGCAGCCCCGCGGGGGGTAATGAAAAACTGTTTTTT.

The chain uses TRBV2 and TRBJ2-5; 13 bases map to TRBD2. V lost 5 bases to trimming and J lost 2 bases; unmatched junction nucleotides: 8. Germline CDR1 is SNHLY and CDR2 is FYNNEI. There are 17 residues in the CDR3. The DNA of the CDR3 is TGTGCCAGCAGTCGACTAGCGGGGGGCCTTAAGCAAGAGACCCAGTACTTC. It yields the protein CASSRLAGGLKQETQYF.

This chain links TRBV5-5 with TRBJ2-1; perhaps D is TRBD1 or TRBD2 (6 bases each). The V and J ends lost 2 bases and 6 bases respectively, with 18 bases between them. The CDR3 consists of 16 residues. CDR1 SGHKS and CDR2 YYEKEE come from the germline V gene (reference sequence). The chain's CDR3 is CASSFMVGGSSNEQFF. The CDR3, as DNA: TGTGCCAGCAGCTTTATGGTAGGGGGGTCAAGCAATGAGCAGTTCTTC.

V is TRBV7-9 and J is TRBJ2-5; perhaps TRBD1 as D (6 bases). Trimming took 2 bases from V and 4 from J, leaving 20 bases between them. CDR1 SEHNR and CDR2 FQNEAQ come from the germline V gene (reference sequence). The CDR3 extends over 17 amino acids. The CDR3 here is CASSLPPTGDGTETQYF. Here the CDR3 DNA reads TGTGCCAGCAGCTTACCCCCGACAGGAGACGGGACAGAGACCCAGTACTTC.

The table lists this clone with a few counts. The V and J genes are TRBV11-2 and TRBJ2-7; possible D gene TRBD1, 6 bases. The length of the CDR3 is 16 residues. V lost 3 bases, J lost 9 bases, and 24 bases lay in between. Germline V CDR1 and CDR2: SGHAT, FQNNGV. The CDR3 DNA reads as TGTGCCAGCAGCTTCCCATCCGGGACAACGCTCTCTGGGCAGTACTTC. This gives the protein CASSFPSGTTLSGQYF.

This clone has only a few counts. This chain uses TRBV2 with TRBJ1-1; 7 nucleotides agree with TRBD1. V shed 6 bases and J 6 bases; nucleotides not matched to a gene: 7. Germline CDR1 and CDR2: SNHLY and FYNNEI. The CDR3 loop spans 13 amino acids. CDR3 loop: CASSRTGQPEAFF. In DNA form, the CDR3 reads TGTGCCAGCAGCCGGACAGGTCAGCCTGAAGCTTTCTTT.

This chain uses TRBV5-1 with TRBJ1-2, with D tentatively TRBD1 (5 bases). The CDR3 is 18 amino acids. Trimming pared 4 bases from V and 4 bases from J, leaving 26 bases between. Germline assignment: CDR1 SGHRS and CDR2 YFSETQ. The CDR3 loop reads CASSGDGEQNPPGYGYTF. CDR3 in DNA: TGCGCCAGCAGCGGGGACGGGGAACAAAACCCTCCTGGCTATGGCTACACCTTC.

The V call is TRBV18, the J call TRBJ2-4; D not certain. Trimming took off 0 bases at V and 4 bases at J, with 10 bases between the two ends. This CDR3 is built from 15 residues. From germline, CDR1 is KGHSH and CDR2 LQKENI. The CDR3 region is CASSPPKGAKNIQYF. The CDR3 DNA sequence: TGTGCCAGCTCACCACCGAAGGGTGCGAAAAACATTCAGTACTTC.

The V gene is TRBV5-6, the J gene TRBJ2-5, with D perhaps TRBD1 or TRBD2 (5 bases each). Trimming shortened V by 0 bases and J by 5 bases, and 11 bases separated the two germline ends. The CDR3 sequence is 14 residues long. CDR1 is SGHDT and CDR2 is YYEEEE in the germline V gene. As DNA, the CDR3 is TGTGCCAGCAGCTTGGGAGGGGCGCGGGAGACCCAGTACTTC. This encodes CASSLGGARETQYF.

DNA for the CDR3: TGTGCCACCAGCAAATACAGGATGAACACTGAAGCTTTCTTT. Residues: CATSKYRMNTEAFF. The rearrangement links TRBV15 to TRBJ1-1, with D perhaps TRBD1 (5 bases). The V gene's germline CDR1 is LNHNV and CDR2 YYDKDF (reference sequence). Trimming shortened V by 4 bases and J by 0 bases, and 9 bases separated the two germline ends. The CDR3 has 14 residues. The full variable domain, rest sourced from reference TRBV15 and TRBJ1-1, is DAMVIQNPRYQVTQFGKPVTLSCSQTLNHNVMYWYQQKSSQAPKLLFHYYDKDFNNEADTPDNFQSRRPNTSFCFLDIRSPGLGDTAMYLCATSKYRMNTEAFFGQGTRLTVV.

The chain uses TRBV5-1 and TRBJ1-4, with 9 bases lining up with TRBD1. J gave up 8 bases and V 0 bases, and 14 bases lay outside the gene matches. The length of the CDR3 is 18 residues. Germline assignment: CDR1 SGHRS and CDR2 YFSETQ. CDR3 nucleotide sequence: TGCGCCAGCAGCTTGGCCGGGACAGGGAGGGTCGGGGAAGAAAAACTGTTTTTT. Translating it yields CASSLAGTGRVGEEKLFF.

The V and J genes are TRBV4-2 and TRBJ1-2; D possibly corresponds to TRBD1 (5 bases). CDR3 length: 16 amino acids. The germline V and J ends were trimmed by 2 bases and 2 bases, with 15 bases remaining between them. Germline V gene sequence: CDR1 LGHNA, CDR2 YNFKEQ. In DNA, the CDR3 is TGTGCCAGCAGCCAAACCCCTGGCAGGGCCAACTATGGCTACACCTTC. It yields the protein CASSQTPGRANYGYTF.

Comment on this clone: Other DNA variants within this sample encode the same CDR3. V usage is TRBV6-5 and J usage is TRBJ1-2; D is unresolved. Germline CDR1 and CDR2: MNHEY and SVGAGI. This CDR3 contains 14 residues. Trimming pared 0 bases from V and 4 bases from J, leaving 9 bases between. In nucleotides, the CDR3 is TGTGCCAGCAGTTACTCGCGGGGTCCCTATGGCTACACCTTC. Translation: CASSYSRGPYGYTF.